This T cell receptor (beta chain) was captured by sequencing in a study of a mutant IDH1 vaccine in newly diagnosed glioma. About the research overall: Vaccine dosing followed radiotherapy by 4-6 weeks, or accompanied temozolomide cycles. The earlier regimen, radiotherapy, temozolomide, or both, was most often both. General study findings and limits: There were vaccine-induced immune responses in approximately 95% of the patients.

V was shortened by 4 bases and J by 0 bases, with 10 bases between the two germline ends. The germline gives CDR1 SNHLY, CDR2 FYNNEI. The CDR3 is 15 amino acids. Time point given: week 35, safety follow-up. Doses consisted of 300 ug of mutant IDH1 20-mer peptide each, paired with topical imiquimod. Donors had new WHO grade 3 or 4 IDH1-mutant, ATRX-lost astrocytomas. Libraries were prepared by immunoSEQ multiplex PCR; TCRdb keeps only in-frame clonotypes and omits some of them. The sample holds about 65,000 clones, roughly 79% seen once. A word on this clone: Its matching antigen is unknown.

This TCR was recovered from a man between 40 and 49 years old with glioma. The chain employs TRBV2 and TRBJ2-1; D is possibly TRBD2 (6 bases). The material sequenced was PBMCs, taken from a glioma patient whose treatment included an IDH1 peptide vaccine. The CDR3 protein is CASSGLAVSYNEQFF. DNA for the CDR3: TGTGCCAGCAGTGGATTAGCGGTCTCCTACAATGAGCAGTTCTTC.